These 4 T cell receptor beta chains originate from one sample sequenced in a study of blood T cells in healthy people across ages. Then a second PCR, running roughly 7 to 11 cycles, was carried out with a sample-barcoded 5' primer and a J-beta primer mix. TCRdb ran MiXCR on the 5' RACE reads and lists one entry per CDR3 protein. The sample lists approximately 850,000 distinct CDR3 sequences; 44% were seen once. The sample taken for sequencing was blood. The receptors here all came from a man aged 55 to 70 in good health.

The CDR3 loop reads CASSSQKAGEGWTDTQYF. In DNA form, the CDR3 reads TGTGCCAGCAGTTCCCAAAAAGCCGGAGAGGGATGGACAGATACGCAGTATTTT. V and J are TRBV28 and TRBJ2-3, with D possibly matching TRBD2 (5 bases). Trimming shortened V by 4 bases and J by 3 bases, and 23 bases separated the two germline ends. The CDR3 runs 18 residues. Germline CDR1 is MDHEN and CDR2 is SYDVKM.

The CDR3 protein is CASSKNPTPETQYF. The CDR3 DNA is TGTGCCAGCAGCAAAAACCCGACACCAGAGACCCAGTACTTC. The rearrangement joins TRBV7-2 to TRBJ2-5, with D unclear. This CDR3 spans 14 amino acids. Trimming shortened V by 5 bases and J by 4 bases, and 14 bases separated the two germline ends. CDR1 and CDR2 (germline): SGHTA, FQGNSA.

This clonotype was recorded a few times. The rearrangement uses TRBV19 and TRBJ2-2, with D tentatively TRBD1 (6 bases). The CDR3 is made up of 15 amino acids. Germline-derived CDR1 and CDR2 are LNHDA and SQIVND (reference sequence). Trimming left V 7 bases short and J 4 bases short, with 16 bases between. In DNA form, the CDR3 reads TGTGCCAGTACTCGGCAGGGGCTCCTCACCGGGGAGCTGTTTTTT. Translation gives CASTRQGLLTGELFF. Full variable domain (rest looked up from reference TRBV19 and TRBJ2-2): DGGITQSPKYLFRKEGQNVTLSCEQNLNHDAMYWYRQDPGQGLRLIYYSQIVNDFQKGDIAEGYSVSREKKESFPLTVTSAQKNPTAFYLCASTRQGLLTGELFFGEGSRLTVL.

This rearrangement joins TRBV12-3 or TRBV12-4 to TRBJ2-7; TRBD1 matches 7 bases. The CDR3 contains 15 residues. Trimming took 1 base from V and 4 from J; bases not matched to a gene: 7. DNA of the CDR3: TGTGCCAGCAGTTTAGTTCAGGGGGACGTTTACGAGCAGTACTTC. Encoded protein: CASSLVQGDVYEQYF.